These 14 T cell receptor beta chains originate from one sample sequenced in a study of blood T cell repertoires in COVID-19. Data came from immunoSEQ multiplex PCR; TCRdb stores just in-frame clones and leaves some out. The sample records some 260,000 clones, 70% to 90% being singletons. Sequencing was performed on peripheral blood. These receptors were taken from a woman aged 30 to 39 with COVID-19, enrolled during active disease.

A single count supports this clone. The chain carries TRBV28 and TRBJ2-1; 10 nucleotides line up with TRBD2. The CDR3 runs 16 residues. Germline lookup yields CDR1 MDHEN and CDR2 SYDVKM. Trimming took 5 bases from V and 4 from J; bases not matched to a gene: 8. CDR3 in amino acids: CASSVISGGSYNEQFF. The CDR3 nucleotides are TGTGCCAGCAGTGTGATTAGCGGGGGGTCTTACAATGAGCAGTTCTTC.

The gene calls are TRBV7-2 and TRBJ2-1, with D possibly TRBD2 on 6 matching bases. Per germline, CDR1 SGHTA and CDR2 FQGNSA. V shed 5 bases and J shed 8 bases, with 16 bases lying between them. The CDR3 has 14 amino acids. The chain's CDR3 is CASSLSGLWDEQFF. The CDR3 DNA follows: TGTGCCAGCAGCCTTAGCGGACTGTGGGATGAGCAGTTCTTC. Full variable domain (remainder filled in from reference TRBV7-2 and TRBJ2-1): GAGVSQSPSNKVTEKGKDVELRCDPISGHTALYWYRQSLGQGLEFLIYFQGNSAPDKSGLPSDRFSAERTGGSVSTLTIQRTQQEDSAVYLCASSLSGLWDEQFFGPGTRLTVL.

The chain joins TRBV7-2 to TRBJ2-5; TRBD2 aligns across 11 bases. The CDR3 extends over 17 amino acids. J gave up 2 bases and V 2 bases, and 7 bases lay outside the gene matches. Per the germline V gene, CDR1 is SGHTA and CDR2 is FQGNSA. The CDR3 is CASSLSTSGSGQETQYF. CDR3 nucleotides: TGTGCCAGCAGCTTATCTACTAGCGGGAGTGGTCAAGAGACCCAGTACTTC.

The rearrangement joins TRBV7-6 to TRBJ2-5, with 11 bases fitting TRBD1. V trimming: 4 bases; J trimming: 1 base; junction bases outside the gene matches: 2. This CDR3 has 15 residues. The germline V gene has CDR1 SGHVS and CDR2 FNYEAQ. CDR3 sequence: CASSSGQGGQETQYF. The CDR3 coding sequence is TGTGCCAGCAGCTCGGGACAGGGGGGCCAAGAGACCCAGTACTTC. Looking up the rest from reference TRBV7-6 and TRBJ2-5 gives the full variable domain: GAGVSQSPRYKVTKRGQDVALRCDPISGHVSLYWYRQALGQGPEFLTYFNYEAQQDKSGLPNDRFSAERPEGSISTLTIQRTEQRDSAMYRCASSSGQGGQETQYFGPGTRLLVL.

J is TRBJ1-2 and V is TRBV11-3; 8 bases match TRBD1. The CDR3 covers 14 residues. Per the germline V gene, CDR1 is SGHNT and CDR2 is YENEEA. The trim removed 2 bases at V and 6 bases at J, leaving 5 bases unmatched. The CDR3 reads CASSLTAGGDGYTF. DNA of the CDR3: TGTGCCAGCAGCTTAACGGCAGGGGGCGATGGCTACACCTTC.

The chain recombines TRBV3-1 (or the pseudogene TRBV3-2) with TRBJ2-6; D ambiguous. With 2 bases removed from V and 1 base from J, the gap between germline ends came to 6 bases. This CDR3 contains 15 residues. Germline loops: CDR1 LGHDT, CDR2 YNNKEL (reference sequence). This chain's CDR3 is CASSQPQSGANVLTF. CDR3 nucleotide sequence: TGTGCCAGCAGCCAACCACAGTCTGGGGCCAACGTCCTGACTTTC.

The CDR3 here is CASSPRSGGAENEQFF. For the CDR3, the DNA is TGTGCCAGCAGTCCTCGTAGCGGGGGGGCAGAGAATGAGCAGTTCTTC. This rearrangement joins TRBV11-2 to TRBJ2-1; 11 nucleotides agree with TRBD2. V shed 6 bases and J 7 bases; nucleotides not matched to a gene: 11. The CDR3 runs to 16 residues. Germline V gene lookup returns CDR1 SGHAT and CDR2 FQNNGV.

The rearrangement links TRBV3-1 (or the pseudogene TRBV3-2) to TRBJ2-4, with 14 bases aligning to TRBD2. The CDR3 covers 19 residues. Trimming removed 1 base from V and 3 bases from J; junction bases left unmatched: 8. Germline CDR1 LGHDT, CDR2 YNNKEL (reference sequence). CDR3 residues: CASSQAWTSGGRVKNIQYF. Here the CDR3 DNA reads TGTGCCAGCAGCCAAGCATGGACTAGCGGGGGGAGAGTCAAAAACATTCAGTACTTC.

The chain recombines TRBV5-1 with TRBJ1-2; 8 nucleotides align to TRBD1. CDR3 length: 14 residues. Unmatched junction bases numbered 6, after V lost 0 bases and J lost 8 bases. Germline CDR1 is SGHRS and CDR2 is YFSETQ. The CDR3 protein is CASSLAGGLGGYTF. The CDR3 region has the DNA TGCGCCAGCAGCTTGGCAGGGGGCCTGGGAGGCTACACCTTC. The whole variable domain, remainder taken from reference TRBV5-1 and TRBJ1-2, is KAGVTQTPRYLIKTRGQQVTLSCSPISGHRSVSWYQQTPGQGLQFLFEYFSETQRNKGNFPGRFSGRQFSNSRSEMNVSTLELGDSALYLCASSLAGGLGGYTFGSGTRLTVV.

The J gene is TRBJ1-4, the V gene TRBV4-3; 9 positions match TRBD1. J lost 3 bases, V lost 5 bases, and 7 bases had no gene match. The V gene's germline CDR1 is LGHNA and CDR2 YSLEER. The CDR3 has 16 amino acids. CDR3 bases: TGCGCCAGCAGCAGCCGACAGGGGGGGCCTAATGAAAAACTGTTTTTT. Translated, it gives CASSSRQGGPNEKLFF.

The rearrangement uses TRBV4-2 and TRBJ1-2; 12 nucleotides align to TRBD1. V shed 0 bases and J 2 bases; nucleotides not matched to a gene: 13. The CDR3 length is 20 residues. Germline V gives CDR1 LGHNA, CDR2 YNFKEQ. CDR3 sequence (DNA): TGTGCCAGCAGCCAAGATGGTTCGGTGGGACAGGGGGCAATCAACTATGGCTACACCTTC. It specifies CASSQDGSVGQGAINYGYTF.

The chain is built from TRBV7-2 and TRBJ2-3; 8 nucleotides match TRBD1. CDR1 is SGHTA, CDR2 FQGNSA, per germline. Trimming at V came to 4 bases and at J to 6 bases, leaving 9 bases not matched to a gene. This CDR3 spans 15 amino acids. The CDR3 DNA is TGTGCCAGCAGCTCCCGGACAGGGCTCTGGGATACGCAGTATTTT. Translating it yields CASSSRTGLWDTQYF.

The chain couples TRBV6-5 to TRBJ1-3; 8 positions agree with TRBD1. This CDR3 has 14 amino acids. Germline V gene sequence: CDR1 MNHEY, CDR2 SVGAGI. J lost 2 bases, V lost 7 bases, and 4 bases had no gene match. The CDR3 protein is CASKTGDPGNTIYF. CDR3 DNA sequence: TGTGCCAGCAAGACAGGGGATCCTGGAAACACCATATATTTT.

This clone appeared a single time. The chain is built from TRBV5-8 and TRBJ2-1; the D gene is possibly TRBD1 (6 bases). The CDR3 totals 16 residues. In germline, CDR1 is SGHTS, CDR2 YDEGEE. Trimming removed 1 base at V and 3 bases at J, with 14 bases between. CDR3 sequence: CASSLPDRPIYNEQFF. The CDR3 DNA is TGTGCCAGCAGCTTGCCCGACAGGCCCATCTACAATGAGCAGTTCTTC. The whole variable domain, remainder taken from reference TRBV5-8 and TRBJ2-1, is EAGVTQSPTHLIKTRGQQATLRCSPISGHTSVYWYQQALGLGLQFLLWYDEGEERNRGNFPPRFSGRQFPNYSSELNVNALELEDSALYLCASSLPDRPIYNEQFFGPGTRLTVL.